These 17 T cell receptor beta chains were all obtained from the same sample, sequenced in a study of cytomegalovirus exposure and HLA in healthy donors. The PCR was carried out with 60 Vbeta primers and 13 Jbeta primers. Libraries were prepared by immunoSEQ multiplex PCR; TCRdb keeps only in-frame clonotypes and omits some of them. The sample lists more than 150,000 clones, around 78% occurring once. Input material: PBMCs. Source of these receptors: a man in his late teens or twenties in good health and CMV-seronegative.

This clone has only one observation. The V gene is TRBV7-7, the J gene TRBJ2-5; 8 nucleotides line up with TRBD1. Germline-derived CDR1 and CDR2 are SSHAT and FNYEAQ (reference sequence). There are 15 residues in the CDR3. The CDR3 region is CATDRGAGGGETQYF. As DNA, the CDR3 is TGTGCTACCGATAGAGGTGCAGGGGGCGGAGAGACCCAGTACTTC.

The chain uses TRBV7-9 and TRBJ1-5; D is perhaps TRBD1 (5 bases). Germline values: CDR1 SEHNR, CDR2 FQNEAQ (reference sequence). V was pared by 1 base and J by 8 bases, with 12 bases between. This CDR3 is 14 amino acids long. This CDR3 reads CASSLDAGPEPQHF. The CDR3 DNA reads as TGTGCCAGCAGCTTAGATGCGGGGCCGGAGCCCCAGCATTTT.

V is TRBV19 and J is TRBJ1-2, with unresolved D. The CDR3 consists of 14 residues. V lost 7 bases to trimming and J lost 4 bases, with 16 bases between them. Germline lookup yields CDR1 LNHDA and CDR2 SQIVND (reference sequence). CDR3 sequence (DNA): TGTGCCAGTATGCTCCTCGGGGAGGGCTATGGCTACACCTTC. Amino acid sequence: CASMLLGEGYGYTF.

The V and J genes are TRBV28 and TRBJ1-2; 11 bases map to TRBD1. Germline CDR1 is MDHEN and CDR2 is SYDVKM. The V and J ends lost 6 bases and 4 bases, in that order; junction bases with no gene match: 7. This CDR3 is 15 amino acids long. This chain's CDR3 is CASRHGQGAVYGYTF. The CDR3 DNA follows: TGTGCCAGCAGGCATGGACAGGGGGCGGTCTATGGCTACACCTTC.

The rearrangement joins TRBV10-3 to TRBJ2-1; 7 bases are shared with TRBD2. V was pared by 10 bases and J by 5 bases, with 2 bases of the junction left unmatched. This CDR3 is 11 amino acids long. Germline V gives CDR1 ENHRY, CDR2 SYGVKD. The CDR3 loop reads CATSGHNEQFF. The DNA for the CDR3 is TGTGCCACTAGCGGCCACAATGAGCAGTTCTTC.

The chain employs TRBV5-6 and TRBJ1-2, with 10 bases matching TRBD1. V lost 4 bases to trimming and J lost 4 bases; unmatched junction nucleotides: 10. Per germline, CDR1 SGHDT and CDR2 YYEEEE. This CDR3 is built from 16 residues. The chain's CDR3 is CASSGPGTGVGYGYTF. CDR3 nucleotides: TGTGCCAGCAGCGGCCCCGGGACAGGGGTCGGCTATGGCTACACCTTC.

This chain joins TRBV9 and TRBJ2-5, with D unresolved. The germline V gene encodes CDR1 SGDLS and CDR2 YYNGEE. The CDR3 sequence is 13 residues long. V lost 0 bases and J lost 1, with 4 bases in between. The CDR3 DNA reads TGTGCCAGCAGCGTAGACTCCCAAGAGACCCAGTACTTC. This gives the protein CASSVDSQETQYF.

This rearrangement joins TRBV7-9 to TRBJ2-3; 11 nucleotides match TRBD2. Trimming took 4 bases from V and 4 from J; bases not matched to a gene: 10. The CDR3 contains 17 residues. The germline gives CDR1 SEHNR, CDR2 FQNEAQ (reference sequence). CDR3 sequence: CASSSRTSGFYPDTQYF. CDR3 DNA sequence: TGTGCCAGCAGCTCCCGGACTAGCGGGTTCTATCCAGATACGCAGTATTTT. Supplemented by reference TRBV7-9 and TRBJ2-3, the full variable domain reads DTGVSQNPRHKITKRGQNVTFRCDPISEHNRLYWYRQTLGQGPEFLTYFQNEAQLEKSRLLSDRFSAERPKGSFSTLEIQRTEQGDSAMYLCASSSRTSGFYPDTQYFGPGTRLTVL.

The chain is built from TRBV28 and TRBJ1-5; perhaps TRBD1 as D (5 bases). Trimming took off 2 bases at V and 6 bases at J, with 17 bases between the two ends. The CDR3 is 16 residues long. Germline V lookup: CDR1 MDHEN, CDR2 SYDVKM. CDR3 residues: CASSLGLSGESQPQHF. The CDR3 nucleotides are TGTGCCAGCAGTTTAGGGCTTTCGGGGGAAAGTCAGCCCCAGCATTTT.

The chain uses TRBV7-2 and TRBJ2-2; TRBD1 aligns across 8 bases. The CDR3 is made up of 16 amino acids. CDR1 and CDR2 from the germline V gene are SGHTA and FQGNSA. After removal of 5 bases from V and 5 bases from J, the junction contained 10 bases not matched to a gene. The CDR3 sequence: CASSRVGQGRTGELFF. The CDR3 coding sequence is TGTGCCAGCAGCCGCGTTGGACAGGGACGGACCGGGGAGCTGTTTTTT.

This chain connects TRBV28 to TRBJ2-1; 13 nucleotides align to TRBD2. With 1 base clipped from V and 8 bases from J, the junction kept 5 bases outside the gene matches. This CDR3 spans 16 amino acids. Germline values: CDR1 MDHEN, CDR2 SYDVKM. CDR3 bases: TGTGCCAGCAGTTTATCCGGACTAGCGGGAGCTGATGAGCAGTTCTTC. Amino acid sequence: CASSLSGLAGADEQFF.

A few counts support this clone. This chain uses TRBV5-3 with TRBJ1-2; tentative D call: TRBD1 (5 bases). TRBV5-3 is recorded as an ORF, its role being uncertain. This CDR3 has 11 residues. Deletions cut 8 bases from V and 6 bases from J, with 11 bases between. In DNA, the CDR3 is TGTGCCAGCTCAGGGTTTCATGGCTACACCTTC. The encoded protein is CASSGFHGYTF.

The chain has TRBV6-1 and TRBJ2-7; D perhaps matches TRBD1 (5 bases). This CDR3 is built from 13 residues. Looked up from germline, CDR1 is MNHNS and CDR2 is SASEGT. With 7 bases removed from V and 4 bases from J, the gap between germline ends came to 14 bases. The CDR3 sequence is CASMPGRRYEQYF. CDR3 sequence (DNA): TGTGCCAGCATGCCAGGGCGCAGATACGAGCAGTACTTC.

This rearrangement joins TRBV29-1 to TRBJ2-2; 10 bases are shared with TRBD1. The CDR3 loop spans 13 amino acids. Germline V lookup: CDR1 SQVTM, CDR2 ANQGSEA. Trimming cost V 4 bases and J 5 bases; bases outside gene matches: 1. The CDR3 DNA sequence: TGCAGCGTTGGGGGACAGGGGACCGGGGAGCTGTTTTTT. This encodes CSVGGQGTGELFF.

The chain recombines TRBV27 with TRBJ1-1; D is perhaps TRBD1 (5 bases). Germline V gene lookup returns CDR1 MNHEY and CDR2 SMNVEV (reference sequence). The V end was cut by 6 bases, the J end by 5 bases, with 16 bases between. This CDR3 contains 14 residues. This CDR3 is CASSRLTRATEAFF. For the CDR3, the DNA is TGTGCCAGCAGCCGATTGACCAGGGCAACTGAAGCTTTCTTT.

The CDR3 DNA is TGTGCCAGCAGCGAAGACATCCCGCCCCATTCACCCCTCCACTTT. Translation: CASSEDIPPHSPLHF. The rearrangement joins TRBV9 to TRBJ1-6; D is unresolved. CDR1 is SGDLS, CDR2 YYNGEE, per germline. The V end was cut by 3 bases, the J end by 8 bases, with 15 bases between. The CDR3 sequence is 15 residues long.

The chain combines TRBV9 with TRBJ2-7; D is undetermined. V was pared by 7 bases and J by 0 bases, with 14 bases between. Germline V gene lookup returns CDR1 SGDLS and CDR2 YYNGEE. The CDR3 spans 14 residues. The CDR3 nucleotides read TGTGCCAGCTCCCCACGGTTGAACTCCTACGAGCAGTACTTC. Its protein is CASSPRLNSYEQYF.